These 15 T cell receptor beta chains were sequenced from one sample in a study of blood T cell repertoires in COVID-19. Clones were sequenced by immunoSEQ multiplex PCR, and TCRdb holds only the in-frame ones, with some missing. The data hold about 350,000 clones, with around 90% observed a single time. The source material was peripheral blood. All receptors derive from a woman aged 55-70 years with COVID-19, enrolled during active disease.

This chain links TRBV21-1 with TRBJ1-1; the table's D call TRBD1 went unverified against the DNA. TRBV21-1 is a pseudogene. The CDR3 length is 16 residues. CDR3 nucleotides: TGTGCCAGCAGCAACGGGACAGGGGGCGACGACACTGAAGCTTTCTTT. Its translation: CASSNGTGGDDTEAFF.

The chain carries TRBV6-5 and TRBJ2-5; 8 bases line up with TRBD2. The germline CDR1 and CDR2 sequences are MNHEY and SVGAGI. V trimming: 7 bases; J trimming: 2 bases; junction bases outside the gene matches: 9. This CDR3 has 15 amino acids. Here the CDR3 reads CASNLIAGLQETQYF. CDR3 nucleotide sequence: TGTGCCAGCAACCTTATAGCGGGGCTACAAGAGACCCAGTACTTC.

Here the CDR3 reads CASSLESHSSRTEAFF. The DNA of the CDR3 is TGTGCCAGCAGCTTAGAATCCCACAGCTCACGAACTGAAGCTTTCTTT. The chain joins TRBV7-8 to TRBJ1-1, with no clear D. The CDR3 runs 16 residues. The V and J ends lost 1 base and 5 bases respectively, with 17 bases between them. CDR1 is SGHVS, CDR2 FQNEAQ, per germline.

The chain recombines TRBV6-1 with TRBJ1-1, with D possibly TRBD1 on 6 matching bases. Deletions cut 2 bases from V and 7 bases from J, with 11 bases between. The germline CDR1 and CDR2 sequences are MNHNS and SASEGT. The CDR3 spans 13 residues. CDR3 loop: CASSETGTYEAFF. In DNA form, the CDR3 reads TGTGCCAGCAGTGAAACGGGGACATATGAAGCTTTCTTT.

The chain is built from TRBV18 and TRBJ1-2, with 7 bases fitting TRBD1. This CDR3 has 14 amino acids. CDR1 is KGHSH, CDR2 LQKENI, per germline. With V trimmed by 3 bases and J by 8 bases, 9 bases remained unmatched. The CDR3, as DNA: TGTGCCAGCTCACCTGGGACAGTCCTTTCGGGCTACACCTTC. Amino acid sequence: CASSPGTVLSGYTF.

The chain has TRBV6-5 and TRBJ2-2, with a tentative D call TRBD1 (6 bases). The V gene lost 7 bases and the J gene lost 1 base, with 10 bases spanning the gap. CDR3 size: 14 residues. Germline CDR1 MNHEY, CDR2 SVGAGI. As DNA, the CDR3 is TGTGCCAGCACCCAGACAGGGAACACCGGGGAGCTGTTTTTT. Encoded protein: CASTQTGNTGELFF.

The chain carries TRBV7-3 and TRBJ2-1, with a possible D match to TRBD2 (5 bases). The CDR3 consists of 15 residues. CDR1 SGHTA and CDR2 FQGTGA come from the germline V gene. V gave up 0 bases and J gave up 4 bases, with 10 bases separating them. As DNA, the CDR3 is TGTGCCAGCAGCTTAACGGGAGACACGTACAATGAGCAGTTCTTC. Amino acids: CASSLTGDTYNEQFF.

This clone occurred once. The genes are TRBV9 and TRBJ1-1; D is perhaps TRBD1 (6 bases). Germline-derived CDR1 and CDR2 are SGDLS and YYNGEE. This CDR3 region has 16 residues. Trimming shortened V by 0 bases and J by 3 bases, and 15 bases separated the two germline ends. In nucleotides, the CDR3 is TGTGCCAGCAGCGTAGTCAGGGGCGCGGGGGACACTGAAGCTTTCTTT. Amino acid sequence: CASSVVRGAGDTEAFF.

The CDR3 coding sequence is TGTGCCAGCAGTTTTGTGGTCGGGTTCGGGTTTTTT. This encodes CASSFVVGFGFF. The chain employs TRBV6-1 and TRBJ1-4; D unclear. V shed 5 bases and J shed 16 bases, with 17 bases lying between them. Germline V gene sequence: CDR1 MNHNS, CDR2 SASEGT. This CDR3 contains 12 residues.

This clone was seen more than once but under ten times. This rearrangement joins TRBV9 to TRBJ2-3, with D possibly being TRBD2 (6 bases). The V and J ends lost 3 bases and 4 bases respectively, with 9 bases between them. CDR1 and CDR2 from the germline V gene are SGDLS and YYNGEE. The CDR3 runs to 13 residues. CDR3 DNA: TGTGCCAGCAGCGCCGCTAGCGCAGATACGCAGTATTTT. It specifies CASSAASADTQYF. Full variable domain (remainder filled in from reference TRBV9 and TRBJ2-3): DSGVTQTPKHLITATGQRVTLRCSPRSGDLSVYWYQQSLDQGLQFLIQYYNGEERAKGNILERFSAQQFPDLHSELNLSSLELGDSALYFCASSAASADTQYFGPGTRLTVL.

CDR3 protein: CASTLGGNTEAFF. For the CDR3, the DNA is TGTGCCAGTACCCTGGGGGGGAACACTGAAGCTTTCTTT. The chain carries TRBV19 and TRBJ1-1; tentative D call: TRBD1 (5 bases). Per the germline V gene, CDR1 is LNHDA and CDR2 is SQIVND (reference sequence). V gave up 7 bases and J gave up 1 base, with 10 bases separating them. The CDR3 is 13 residues long.

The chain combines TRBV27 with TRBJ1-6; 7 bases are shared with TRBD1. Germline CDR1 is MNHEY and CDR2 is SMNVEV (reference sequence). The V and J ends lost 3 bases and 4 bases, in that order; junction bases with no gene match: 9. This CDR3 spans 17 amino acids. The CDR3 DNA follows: TGTGCCAGCAGTTTGGGACAGACTGAGGGATATAATTCACCCCTCCACTTT. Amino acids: CASSLGQTEGYNSPLHF.

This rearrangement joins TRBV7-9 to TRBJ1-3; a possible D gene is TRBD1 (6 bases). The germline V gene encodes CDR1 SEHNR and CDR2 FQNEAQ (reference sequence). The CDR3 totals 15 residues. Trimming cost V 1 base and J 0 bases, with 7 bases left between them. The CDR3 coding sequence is TGTGCCAGCAGCTTAGAGGGGGTCTCTGGAAACACCATATATTTT. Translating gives CASSLEGVSGNTIYF.

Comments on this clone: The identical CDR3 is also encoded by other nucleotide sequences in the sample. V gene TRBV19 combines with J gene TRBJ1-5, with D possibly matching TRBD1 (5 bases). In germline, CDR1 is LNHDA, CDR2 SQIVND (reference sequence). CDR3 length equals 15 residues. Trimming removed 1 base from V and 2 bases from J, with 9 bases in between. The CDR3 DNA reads TGTGCCAGTAGTATAGGCGGGGGGGGCAATCAGCCCCAGCATTTT. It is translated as CASSIGGGGNQPQHF.

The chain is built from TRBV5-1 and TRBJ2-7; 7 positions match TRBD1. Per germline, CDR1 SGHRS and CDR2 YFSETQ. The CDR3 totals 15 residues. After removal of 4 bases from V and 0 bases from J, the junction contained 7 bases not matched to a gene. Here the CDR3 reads CASSATGTASYEQYF. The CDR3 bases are TGCGCCAGCAGCGCCACCGGGACAGCCTCCTACGAGCAGTACTTC.